Included here is one T cell receptor (beta chain) sequence, with context. Its target is unknown. The data belong to a study of spatial heterogeneity in lung cancer. For the study at large: The authors sequenced available follow-up PBMC samples, taken a median of around 2 years after resection. Study outcomes and limitations: Circulating ubiquitous expanded tumor TCRs were observed more frequently at resection than at follow-up.

The CDR3 has 13 residues. Germline CDR1 reads SQVTM; CDR2 reads ANQGSEA. V was trimmed by 7 bases and J by 1 base, leaving 13 bases between them. Every individual TCR cDNA molecule carried its own unique molecular identifier, which allowed correction of PCR and sequencing errors. TCRdb used MiXCR to reprocess the 5' RACE reads, holding one entry per CDR3 protein. Of roughly 70,000 distinct CDR3 sequences detected, approximately 9% appear once; the ten largest clones hold approximately 2%. The time point is: blood at routine non-recurrence follow-up after resection. Sequencing was performed on whole RNA extracted from tumor and nontumor lung tissue, or from frozen PBMC, and the material was left unsorted.

This sequence originates from a female donor with early-stage non-small cell lung cancer. The specimen was PBMCs, collected at follow-up. V gene TRBV29-1 combines with J gene TRBJ1-1; D remains ambiguous. CDR3 sequence: CSDRTERNTEAFF. The CDR3 bases are TGCAGCGACCGGACGGAAAGGAACACTGAAGCTTTCTTT.